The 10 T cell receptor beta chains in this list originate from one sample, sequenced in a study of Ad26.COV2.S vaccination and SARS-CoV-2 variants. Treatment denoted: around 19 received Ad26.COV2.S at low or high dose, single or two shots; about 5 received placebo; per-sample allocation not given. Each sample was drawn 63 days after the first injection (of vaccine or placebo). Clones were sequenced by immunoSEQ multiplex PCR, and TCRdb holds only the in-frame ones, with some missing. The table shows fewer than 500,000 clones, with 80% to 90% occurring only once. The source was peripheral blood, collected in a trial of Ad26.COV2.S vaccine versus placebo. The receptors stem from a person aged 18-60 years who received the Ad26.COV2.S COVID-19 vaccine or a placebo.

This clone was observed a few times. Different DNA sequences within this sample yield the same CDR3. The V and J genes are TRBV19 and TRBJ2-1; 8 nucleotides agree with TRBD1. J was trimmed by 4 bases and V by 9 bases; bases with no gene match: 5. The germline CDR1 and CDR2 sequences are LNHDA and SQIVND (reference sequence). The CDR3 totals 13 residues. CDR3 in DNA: TGTGCCAGCAGGGGGCGCGGGTACAATGAGCAGTTCTTC. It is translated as CASRGRGYNEQFF.

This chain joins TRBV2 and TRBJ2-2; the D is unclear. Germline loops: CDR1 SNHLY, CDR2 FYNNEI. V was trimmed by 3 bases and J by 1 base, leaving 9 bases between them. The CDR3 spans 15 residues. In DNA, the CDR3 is TGTGCCAGCAGTGAGGGTCTACTGAACACCGGGGAGCTGTTTTTT. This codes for CASSEGLLNTGELFF.

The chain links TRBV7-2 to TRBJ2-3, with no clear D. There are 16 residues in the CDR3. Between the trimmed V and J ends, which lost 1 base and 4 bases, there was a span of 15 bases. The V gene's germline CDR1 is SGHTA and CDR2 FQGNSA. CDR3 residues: CASSLVLGLRADTQYF. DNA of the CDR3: TGTGCCAGCAGCTTAGTTCTAGGGTTGCGTGCAGATACGCAGTATTTT. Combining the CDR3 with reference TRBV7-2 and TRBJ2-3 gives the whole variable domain GAGVSQSPSNKVTEKGKDVELRCDPISGHTALYWYRQSLGQGLEFLIYFQGNSAPDKSGLPSDRFSAERTGGSVSTLTIQRTQQEDSAVYLCASSLVLGLRADTQYFGPGTRLTVL.

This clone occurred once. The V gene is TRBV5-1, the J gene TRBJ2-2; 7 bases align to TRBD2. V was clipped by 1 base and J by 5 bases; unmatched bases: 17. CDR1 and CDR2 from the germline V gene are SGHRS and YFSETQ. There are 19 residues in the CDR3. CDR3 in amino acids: CASSLYPSGHNGRTGELFF. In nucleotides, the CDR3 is TGCGCCAGCAGCTTGTATCCTAGCGGTCACAACGGAAGGACCGGGGAGCTGTTTTTT.

CDR3 amino acids: CASSPLGEGGGYTF. CDR3 nucleotides: TGCGCCAGTAGCCCCCTGGGTGAGGGAGGTGGCTACACCTTC. The chain has TRBV5-1 and TRBJ1-2, with D uncertain. The germline V and J ends were trimmed by 8 bases and 7 bases, with 21 bases remaining between them. This CDR3 has 14 amino acids. The germline V gene has CDR1 SGHRS and CDR2 YFSETQ.

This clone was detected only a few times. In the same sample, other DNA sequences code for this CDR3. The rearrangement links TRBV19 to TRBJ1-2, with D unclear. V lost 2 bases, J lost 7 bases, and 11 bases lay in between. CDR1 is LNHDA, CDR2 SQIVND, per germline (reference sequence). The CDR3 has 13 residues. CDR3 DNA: TGTGCCAGTAGTATACCCGGGATCGGTGGCTACACCTTC. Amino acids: CASSIPGIGGYTF.

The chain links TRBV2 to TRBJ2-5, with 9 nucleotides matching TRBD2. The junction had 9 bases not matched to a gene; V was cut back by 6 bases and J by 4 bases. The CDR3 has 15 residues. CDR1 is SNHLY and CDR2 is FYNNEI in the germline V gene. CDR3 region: CASRFPAGGGETQYF. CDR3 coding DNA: TGTGCCAGCAGATTTCCCGCGGGGGGGGGAGAGACCCAGTACTTC.

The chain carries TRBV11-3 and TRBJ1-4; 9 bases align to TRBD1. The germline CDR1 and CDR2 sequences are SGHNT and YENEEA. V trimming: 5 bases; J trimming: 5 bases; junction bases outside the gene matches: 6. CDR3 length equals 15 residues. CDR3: CASSEQGAYNEKLFF. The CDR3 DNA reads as TGTGCCAGCAGCGAACAGGGGGCCTACAATGAAAAACTGTTTTTT. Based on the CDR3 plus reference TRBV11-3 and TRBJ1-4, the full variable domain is EAGVVQSPRYKIIEKKQPVAFWCNPISGHNTLYWYLQNLGQGPELLIRYENEEAVDDSQLPKDRFSAERLKGVDSTLKIQPAELGDSAVYLCASSEQGAYNEKLFFGSGTQLSVL.

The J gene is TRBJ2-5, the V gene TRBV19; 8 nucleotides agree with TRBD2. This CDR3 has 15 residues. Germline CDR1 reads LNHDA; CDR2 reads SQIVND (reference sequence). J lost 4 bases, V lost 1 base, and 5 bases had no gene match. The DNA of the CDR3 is TGTGCCAGTAGTATAGCGGGGGGGAGGTTAGAGACCCAGTACTTC. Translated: CASSIAGGRLETQYF.

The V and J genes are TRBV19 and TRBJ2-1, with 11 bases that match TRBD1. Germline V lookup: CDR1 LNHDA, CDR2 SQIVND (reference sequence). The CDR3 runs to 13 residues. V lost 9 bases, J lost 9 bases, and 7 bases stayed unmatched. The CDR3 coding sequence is TGTGCCAGCATGGGACAGGGGGACGGTGAGCAGTTCTTC. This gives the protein CASMGQGDGEQFF.